The rows below give T cell receptor beta chains drawn from one sample of a study of T and B cells in COVID-19 patients. Via MiXCR, TCRdb re-called the multiplex PCR reads, giving one row per CDR3 protein. This table holds 8,000 or so distinct CDR3 sequences, 40% found once. Sequencing was carried out using blood. Every receptor here comes from a human donor who had recovered from COVID-19. Each CDR3 is given with its conserved first and last residue. A D gene is named only where the DNA matches it firmly. Clone size appears in some rows only: once, few, many, or a class for an expanded clone.

v_call	d_call	j_call	clone_size	cdr3_nt	cdr3_aa
TRBV18	TRBD1	TRBJ1-5	-	TGTGCCAGCTCACTGGGACAGGCGTCTAGCAATCAGCCCCAGCATTTT	CASSLGQASSNQPQHF
TRBV12-3/TRBV12-4	-	TRBJ2-7	-	TGTGCCAGCAGTCCCCGGACCCCGGAGCAGTACTTC	CASSPRTPEQYF
TRBV15	TRBD1	TRBJ1-4	few	TGTGCCACCAGCAGAGGGGACAGGGGGGAAAAACTGTTTTTT	CATSRGDRGEKLFF
TRBV5-6	-	TRBJ2-5	-	TGTGCCAGCAGCCGTTGGGTTCAAGAGACCCAGTACTTC	CASSRWVQETQYF
TRBV5-6	-	TRBJ1-4	few	TGTGCCAGCAGCTGGACCGGAACCTACAATGAAAAACTGTTTTTT	CASSWTGTYNEKLFF
TRBV19	TRBD1	TRBJ1-4	-	TGTGCCAGTAGTCCCCACACAGGGGGCGTAGGTGAAAAACTGTTTTTT	CASSPHTGGVGEKLFF
TRBV29-1	-	TRBJ1-1	-	TGCAGCGTTGCCCCTATGAACACTGAAGCTTTCTTT	CSVAPMNTEAFF
TRBV19	TRBD2	TRBJ2-5	medium-sized	TGTGCCAGTAGTATTTGGCCTAGCGGGGGGTATCAAGAGACCCAGTACTTC	CASSIWPSGGYQETQYF
TRBV19	-	TRBJ1-4	-	TGTGCCAGTAGTCGTAGTGCAACTAATGAAAAACTGTTTTTT	CASSRSATNEKLFF
TRBV5-5	-	TRBJ1-4	-	TGTGCCAGCAGCTTGCATCGGCCCAGACGTAATGAAAAACTGTTTTTT	CASSLHRPRRNEKLFF
TRBV12-3/TRBV12-4	TRBD1	TRBJ2-2	-	TGTGCCAGCAGTTTGGTGGGACAGAGCGGGGAGCTGTTTTTT	CASSLVGQSGELFF
TRBV19	-	TRBJ2-7	-	TGTGCCAGTAGTAACCGGGACACCGTCTACGAGCAGTACTTC	CASSNRDTVYEQYF
TRBV27	-	TRBJ2-6	few	TGTGCCAGCACTACCGGGGCCAACGTCCTGACTTTC	CASTTGANVLTF
TRBV18	-	TRBJ2-2	few	TGTGCCAGCTCACGGGCCCCCGGGGAGCTGTTTTTT	CASSRAPGELFF
TRBV5-1	-	TRBJ2-1	-	TGCGCCAGCAGCCAAAATAGCGGTTCCTACAATGAGCAGTTCTTC	CASSQNSGSYNEQFF
TRBV11-3	TRBD2	TRBJ2-4	medium-sized	TGTGCCAGCAGCCCTAGCGGGGGGGTGGTGTACATTCAGTACTTC	CASSPSGGVVYIQYF
TRBV5-5	TRBD1	TRBJ2-3	few	TGTGCCAGCATTCAGGGACAGCTTAACACAGATACGCAGTATTTT	CASIQGQLNTDTQYF
TRBV27	TRBD1	TRBJ1-1	-	TGTGCCAGCAGTCCCCCCAAATCGGGACAGACGAACACTGAAGCTTTCTTT	CASSPPKSGQTNTEAFF
TRBV5-4	TRBD1	TRBJ2-7	-	TGTGCCAGCAGCCGGGACAGCTACGAGCAGTACTTC	CASSRDSYEQYF
TRBV19	-	TRBJ2-6	medium-sized	TGTGCCAGTAGTACCCACGCAGGGGTCGGGGCCAACGTCCTGACTTTC	CASSTHAGVGANVLTF
TRBV6-5	TRBD2	TRBJ2-2	few	TGTGCCAGTGGGGCGGGGGTGAACACCGGGGAGCTGTTTTTT	CASGAGVNTGELFF
TRBV15	-	TRBJ2-2	medium-sized	TGTGCCACCAGCAGAGATCAGGGAAGGACCGGGGAGCTGTTTTTT	CATSRDQGRTGELFF
TRBV5-4	-	TRBJ2-3	few	TGTGCCAGCAGCTTGGACCCTCTCAGGGTTCGGGGGGCCGCAGATACGCAGTATTTT	CASSLDPLRVRGAADTQYF
TRBV19	TRBD2	TRBJ2-7	-	TGTGCCAGTAGTATTGAGACTAGCGGGGGATCCTACGAGCAGTACTTC	CASSIETSGGSYEQYF
TRBV6-2/TRBV6-3	-	TRBJ2-5	-	TGTGCCAGCGGGGACACCCCTCTGACCCAGTACTTC	CASGDTPLTQYF
TRBV6-5	-	TRBJ2-7	few	TGTGCCAGCAGTTCCGTACTGGGCAGGCTAGGGGGAGGGATCTACGAGCAGTACTTC	CASSSVLGRLGGGIYEQYF